This T cell receptor beta chain was observed in a study of neurological immune-mediated disorders. Study-wide findings and caveats: In HTLV-1-associated myelopathy, TCR clonal expansion was greatest, whereas multiple sclerosis had the least, falling below healthy controls.

A remark on this clonotype: Its antigen is unidentified.

Synthesis of cDNA was accomplished via 5'RACE employing 10-nucleotide random UMIs. A single record per CDR3 protein comes from TCRdb applying MiXCR to the 5' RACE reads. The repertoire holds under 75,000 distinct CDR3 sequences, with roughly 4.9% as singletons. The CDR3 has 13 residues. V was pared by 3 bases and J by 2 bases, with 1 base of the junction left unmatched. The sample taken for sequencing was PBMCs. This chain links TRBV12-3 or TRBV12-4 with TRBJ2-7; 7 bases align to TRBD2. The clonotype was recovered from a human donor with multiple sclerosis. The donor label of this sample is uncertain. The CDR3 protein is CASSLRGTYEQYF. In DNA, the CDR3 is TGTGCCAGCAGTTTGCGGGGGACCTACGAGCAGTACTTC.